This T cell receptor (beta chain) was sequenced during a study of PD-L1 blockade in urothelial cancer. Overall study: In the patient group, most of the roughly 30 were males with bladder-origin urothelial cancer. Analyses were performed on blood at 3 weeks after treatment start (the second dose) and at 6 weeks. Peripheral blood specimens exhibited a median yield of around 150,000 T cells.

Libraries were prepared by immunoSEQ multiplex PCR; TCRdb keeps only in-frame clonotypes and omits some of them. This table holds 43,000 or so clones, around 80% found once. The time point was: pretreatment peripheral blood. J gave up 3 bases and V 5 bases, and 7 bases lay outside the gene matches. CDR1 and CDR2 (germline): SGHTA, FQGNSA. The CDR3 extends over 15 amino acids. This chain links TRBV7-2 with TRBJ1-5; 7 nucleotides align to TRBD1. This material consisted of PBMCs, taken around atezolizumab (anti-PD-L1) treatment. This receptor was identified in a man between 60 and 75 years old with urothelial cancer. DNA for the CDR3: TGTGCCAGCAGCATTGACAGGGATCCCAATCAGCCCCAGCATTTT. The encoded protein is CASSIDRDPNQPQHF.